These T cell receptor beta chains were read from a single sample in a study of blood T cell repertoires in COVID-19. Only in-frame clones appear in the TCRdb table, and some are missing; sequencing was by immunoSEQ multiplex PCR. The data contain just under 350,000 clones, approximately 91% of them singletons. Input material: peripheral blood. The receptors shown here come from a woman between 65 and 79 years old with COVID-19, enrolled during active disease. Each CDR3 is given with its conserved first and last residue. A D gene is named only where the DNA matches it firmly. Only some rows state a clone size, as once, few, many or a class for expanded clones.

>NA|TRBJ2-3|NA|TRBV7-2
TGTGCCAGCAGCTTTTACAGCCGGGATACGCAGTATTTT
CASSFYSRDTQYF
>TRBD1|TRBJ1-5|few|TRBV5-6
TGTGCCAGCAGCCCTTGGACAGGGGAGGGGCAGCCCCAGCATTTT
CASSPWTGEGQPQHF
>NA|TRBJ2-1|NA|TRBV2
TGTGCCAGCACCCCGGTTGGGGCCCATGAGCAGTTCTTC
CASTPVGAHEQFF
>NA|TRBJ1-1|NA|TRBV19
TGTGCCAGTAGGAACATCGCCGGGACACTCGACGGTGCTTTCTTT
CASRNIAGTLDGAFF
>TRBD1|TRBJ2-2|NA|TRBV18
TGTGCCAGCTCCGGGACAGGGGGATCTTCCGGGGAGCTGTTTTTT
CASSGTGGSSGELFF
>NA|TRBJ1-4|NA|TRBV24-1
TGTGCCACCAGTGTTAAGAGAGTTAATGAAAAACTGTTTTTT
CATSVKRVNEKLFF
>NA|TRBJ1-6|NA|TRBV6-5
TGTGCCAGCAGTTTGTACGTTAGCTCCTATAATTCACCCCTCCACTTT
CASSLYVSSYNSPLHF
>TRBD1|TRBJ1-2|NA|TRBV5-6
TGTGCCAGCAGCTTGGGGGACAGGGAAAACTATGGCTACACCTTC
CASSLGDRENYGYTF
>TRBD1|TRBJ1-1|NA|TRBV2
TGTGCCAGCTTCAAGGGGGCACCGAGCACTGAAGCTTTCTTT
CASFKGAPSTEAFF
>NA|TRBJ1-3|once|TRBV10-3
TGTGCCATCTACGGAGGTCCTGGAAACACCATATATTTT
CAIYGGPGNTIYF
>TRBD1|TRBJ1-2|NA|TRBV29-1
TGCAGCGTCGACAGGGGTTATGGCTACACCTTC
CSVDRGYGYTF
>NA|TRBJ2-7|NA|TRBV12-3/TRBV12-4
TGTGCCAGCAGTCCCGGGACTTCATACGAGCAGTACTTC
CASSPGTSYEQYF
>NA|TRBJ1-1|once|TRBV28
TGTGCCAGCAACGGGATTGAAGCTTTCTTT
CASNGIEAFF
>TRBD2|TRBJ2-1|NA|TRBV6-6
TGTGCCAGCAAGCTAGCGGGGGGGTACAATGAGCAGTTCTTC
CASKLAGGYNEQFF
>TRBD1|TRBJ1-2|NA|TRBV12-3/TRBV12-4
TGTGCCAGCAGTTTCAGGGGGGACGGCTACACCTTC
CASSFRGDGYTF
>TRBD1|TRBJ1-1|NA|TRBV5-4
TGTGCCAGCAGCTTGGCCGGGGGACAGGGAGGACGAGCTTTCTTT
CASSLAGGQGGRAFF
>TRBD1|TRBJ1-1|few|TRBV10-3
TGTGCCATCACGAGGGACAGGGAGGATGAAGCTTTCTTT
CAITRDREDEAFF
>TRBD1|TRBJ1-2|NA|TRBV5-1
TGCGCCAGCAGACCCGGACAGGGAGACTATGGCTACACCTTC
CASRPGQGDYGYTF